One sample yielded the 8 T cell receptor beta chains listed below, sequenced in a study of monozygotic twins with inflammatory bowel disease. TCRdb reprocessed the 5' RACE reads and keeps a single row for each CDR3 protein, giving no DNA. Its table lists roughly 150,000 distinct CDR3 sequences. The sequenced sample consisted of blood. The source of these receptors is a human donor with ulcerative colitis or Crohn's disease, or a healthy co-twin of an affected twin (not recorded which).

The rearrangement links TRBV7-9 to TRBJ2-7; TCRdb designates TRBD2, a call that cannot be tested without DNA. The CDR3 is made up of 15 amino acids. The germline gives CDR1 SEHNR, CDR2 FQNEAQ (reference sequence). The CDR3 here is CASSSPQRGTYEQYF.

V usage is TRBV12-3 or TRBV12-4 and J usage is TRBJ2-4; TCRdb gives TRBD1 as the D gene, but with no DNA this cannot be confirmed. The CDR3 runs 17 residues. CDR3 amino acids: CASSQEGGNSAKNIQYF.

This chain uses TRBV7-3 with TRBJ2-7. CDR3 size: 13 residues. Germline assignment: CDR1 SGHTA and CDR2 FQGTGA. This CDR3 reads CASSLIPSYEQYF.

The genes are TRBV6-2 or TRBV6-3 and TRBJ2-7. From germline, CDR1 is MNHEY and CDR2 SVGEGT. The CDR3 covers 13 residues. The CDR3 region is CASSYGRPYEQYF.

This CDR3 reads CASSPSGSTGTGELFF. This rearrangement joins TRBV13 to TRBJ2-2; TCRdb's D call, TRBD2, is unchecked because there is no DNA. Germline V gene data show CDR1 as PRHDT and CDR2 as FYEKMQ (reference sequence). This CDR3 comprises 16 residues.

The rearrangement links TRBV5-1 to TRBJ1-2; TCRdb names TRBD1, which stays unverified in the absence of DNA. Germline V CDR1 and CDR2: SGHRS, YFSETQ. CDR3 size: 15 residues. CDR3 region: CASSLGTDENYGYTF.

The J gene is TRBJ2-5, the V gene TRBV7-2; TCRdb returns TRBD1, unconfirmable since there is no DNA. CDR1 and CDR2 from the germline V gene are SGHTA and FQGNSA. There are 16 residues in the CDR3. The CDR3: CASSPQTGGPQETQYF.

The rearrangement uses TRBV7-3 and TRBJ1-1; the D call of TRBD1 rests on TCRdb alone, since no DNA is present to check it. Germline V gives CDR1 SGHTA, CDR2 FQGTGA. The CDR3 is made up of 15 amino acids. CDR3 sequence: CASSLSTGTDTEAFF.